This TCR beta chain was identified in a study of cytomegalovirus exposure and HLA in healthy donors. Germline CDR1 is LNHDA and CDR2 is SQIVND (reference sequence). This CDR3 has 14 amino acids. Trimming removed 1 base from V and 8 bases from J, with 12 bases in between. The method was immunoSEQ multiplex PCR; TCRdb's version includes in-frame clones alone and lacks a portion of them. Of a few hundred thousand clones in the sample, approximately 88% were seen once. Sequenced material: PBMCs. This receptor was taken from a woman in her twenties or thirties in good health and CMV-seropositive. The J gene is TRBJ2-4, the V gene TRBV19; TRBD2 might be the D (5 bases). The CDR3 DNA sequence: TGTGCCAGTAGTATAGCGGCTAGCCGGGACATTCAGTACTTC. Translation: CASSIAASRDIQYF.